The 30 T cell receptor beta chains below come from one sample, sequenced in a study of blood T cell repertoires in COVID-19. The data were produced by immunoSEQ multiplex PCR, yet TCRdb's version contains in-frame clones alone and is incomplete. The sample has under 75,000 clones, around 70% seen once. The specimen sequenced was peripheral blood. The receptors derive from a woman in her forties or fifties with active or convalescent COVID-19.

This chain uses TRBV2 with TRBJ2-2, with D uncertain. CDR1 SNHLY and CDR2 FYNNEI come from the germline V gene. The CDR3 runs to 14 residues. Trimming removed 2 bases from V and 4 bases from J, with 8 bases in between. This chain's CDR3 is CASSELRGTGELFF. In nucleotides, the CDR3 is TGTGCCAGCAGTGAACTTAGAGGCACCGGGGAGCTGTTTTTT.

This clone turned up a few times. The chain carries TRBV7-2 and TRBJ2-2; no definite D call. The CDR3 extends over 17 amino acids. Trimming shortened V by 4 bases and J by 1 base, and 16 bases separated the two germline ends. CDR1 and CDR2 from the germline V gene are SGHTA and FQGNSA. The DNA for the CDR3 is TGTGCCAGCAGCTCGATCGTCACGAGCCGGAACACCGGGGAGCTGTTTTTT. This translates into CASSSIVTSRNTGELFF.

The rearrangement joins TRBV7-2 to TRBJ1-3; TRBD1 might be the D (5 bases). Per germline, CDR1 SGHTA and CDR2 FQGNSA. Trimming removed 5 bases at V and 2 bases at J, with 19 bases between. The CDR3 is 17 amino acids. In DNA, the CDR3 is TGTGCCAGCAGCCCGACCACAGGCCACGGCGCTGGAAACACCATATATTTT. This translates into CASSPTTGHGAGNTIYF.

The chain is built from TRBV7-9 and TRBJ2-3; perhaps TRBD1 as D (5 bases). Germline values: CDR1 SEHNR, CDR2 FQNEAQ (reference sequence). CDR3 length: 14 residues. V shed 6 bases and J shed 7 bases, with 17 bases lying between them. The CDR3 protein is CASSAGTGHHTQYF. The CDR3 nucleotides are TGTGCCAGCAGTGCAGGCACAGGACATCATACGCAGTATTTT.

The chain has TRBV7-9 and TRBJ2-7, with D maybe TRBD2 (6 bases). Trimming cost V 8 bases and J 5 bases, with 19 bases left between them. The CDR3 is 14 residues long. Germline CDR1 and CDR2: SEHNR and FQNEAQ (reference sequence). The CDR3: CASGRSVGEHEQYF. For the CDR3, the DNA is TGTGCCAGCGGGAGGAGTGTCGGAGAGCACGAGCAGTACTTC. Based on the CDR3 plus reference TRBV7-9 and TRBJ2-7, the full variable domain is DTGVSQNPRHKITKRGQNVTFRCDPISEHNRLYWYRQTLGQGPEFLTYFQNEAQLEKSRLLSDRFSAERPKGSFSTLEIQRTEQGDSAMYLCASGRSVGEHEQYFGPGTRLTVT.

V is TRBV18 and J is TRBJ2-7; 8 nucleotides agree with TRBD1. Losses at the gene ends were 2 bases for V and 4 bases for J; bases not matched to a gene: 7. This CDR3 has 15 amino acids. CDR1 is KGHSH, CDR2 LQKENI, per germline. The CDR3 loop is CASSPNQGARYEQYF. The CDR3 DNA reads TGTGCCAGCTCACCAAATCAGGGGGCGCGTTACGAGCAGTACTTC.

The chain has TRBV4-2 and TRBJ2-7, with 8 bases matching TRBD2. With 4 bases clipped from V and 6 bases from J, the junction kept 17 bases outside the gene matches. Looked up from germline, CDR1 is LGHNA and CDR2 is YNFKEQ. The CDR3 runs to 17 residues. The CDR3 loop reads CASSLVPPREGGVEQYF. In DNA, the CDR3 is TGTGCCAGCAGCCTCGTCCCCCCCCGGGAGGGAGGGGTCGAGCAGTACTTC.

V is TRBV6-1 and J is TRBJ2-5; 9 bases are shared with TRBD1. Germline V CDR1 and CDR2: MNHNS, SASEGT. With V trimmed by 3 bases and J by 4 bases, 6 bases remained unmatched. The CDR3 consists of 15 residues. CDR3 sequence reads: CASSDPGQGIETQYF. CDR3 bases: TGTGCCAGCAGTGATCCGGGACAGGGCATAGAGACCCAGTACTTC.

This chain links TRBV3-1 (or the pseudogene TRBV3-2) with TRBJ1-5; D might be TRBD1 (6 bases). V shed 6 bases and J shed 5 bases, with 17 bases lying between them. The CDR3 is 15 amino acids. CDR1 is LGHDT and CDR2 is YNNKEL in the germline V gene (reference sequence). CDR3 region: CASSPQGFEYQPQHF. The CDR3 bases are TGTGCCAGCAGTCCACAGGGTTTTGAGTATCAGCCCCAGCATTTT.

This chain links TRBV4-1 with TRBJ2-1, with a weak D call TRBD2 (7 bases). Germline CDR1 reads MGHRA; CDR2 reads YSYEKL. The CDR3 has 13 residues. Trimming stripped 2 bases from V and 13 bases from J, with 15 bases between. CDR3 in DNA: TGCGCCAGCAGCCAAAACACAGGGAGGGTCCAGTTCTTC. Translating it yields CASSQNTGRVQFF.

The chain is built from TRBV5-1 and TRBJ2-3; 11 bases fit TRBD2. CDR3 size: 16 residues. Unmatched junction bases numbered 3, after V lost 1 base and J lost 2 bases. The germline V gene encodes CDR1 SGHRS and CDR2 YFSETQ. This CDR3 reads CASSLTSGSSTDTQYF. The DNA for the CDR3 is TGCGCCAGCAGCTTGACTAGCGGGAGCTCCACAGATACGCAGTATTTT.

V usage is TRBV5-1 and J usage is TRBJ2-5; D uncertain. CDR3 size: 15 residues. Trimming pared 0 bases from V and 1 base from J, leaving 10 bases between. Germline V gene lookup returns CDR1 SGHRS and CDR2 YFSETQ. As DNA, the CDR3 is TGCGCCAGCAGCTTGGTTCGTCAGGTCCAAGAGACCCAGTACTTC. Translating it yields CASSLVRQVQETQYF.

The chain uses TRBV6-1 and TRBJ2-7; no clear D gene. V was shortened by 1 base and J by 0 bases, with 7 bases between the two germline ends. This CDR3 region has 14 residues. Germline-derived CDR1 and CDR2 are MNHNS and SASEGT. This CDR3 reads CASSEVSDSYEQYF. Here the CDR3 DNA reads TGTGCCAGCAGTGAAGTGTCAGACTCCTACGAGCAGTACTTC.

The chain employs TRBV3-1 (or the pseudogene TRBV3-2) and TRBJ1-2; 10 bases align to TRBD1. This CDR3 has 15 residues. The germline CDR1 and CDR2 sequences are LGHDT and YNNKEL (reference sequence). The V gene end was trimmed by 1 base and the J gene end by 6 bases; junction bases not matched to a gene: 5. The CDR3 protein is CASSQGTGGVNGYTF. CDR3 nucleotide sequence: TGTGCCAGCAGCCAAGGGACAGGGGGAGTGAATGGCTACACCTTC.

This chain uses TRBV18 with TRBJ2-1; 7 bases fit TRBD1. With V trimmed by 8 bases and J by 5 bases, 6 bases remained unmatched. The CDR3 length is 13 residues. Germline assignment: CDR1 KGHSH and CDR2 LQKENI. The CDR3 spells CASVQGIDNEQFF. CDR3 bases: TGTGCCAGCGTACAGGGGATAGACAATGAGCAGTTCTTC.

The chain carries TRBV19 and TRBJ1-1, with unresolved D. Germline values: CDR1 LNHDA, CDR2 SQIVND (reference sequence). Trimming cost V 6 bases and J 0 bases, with 14 bases left between them. The CDR3 is 15 residues long. This chain's CDR3 is CASSIYGRVNTEAFF. The CDR3 bases are TGTGCCAGTAGCATCTACGGGAGGGTGAACACTGAAGCTTTCTTT.

The V call is TRBV7-2, the J call TRBJ2-1; no reliable D call. Looked up from germline, CDR1 is SGHTA and CDR2 is FQGNSA. Trimming removed 3 bases at V and 7 bases at J, with 7 bases between. This CDR3 region has 12 residues. The CDR3: CASSFGQNEQFF. The CDR3 bases are TGTGCCAGCAGCTTCGGTCAAAATGAGCAGTTCTTC.

This clone was found a few times. This chain links TRBV6-1 with TRBJ1-2; 8 bases agree with TRBD1. V dropped 1 base and J dropped 4; count of bases not matched to a gene: 5. This CDR3 comprises 15 residues. Germline V CDR1 and CDR2: MNHNS, SASEGT. CDR3 bases: TGTGCCAGCAGTGAAGGGACAGGGTCCTTCTATGGCTACACCTTC. Residues: CASSEGTGSFYGYTF.

V is TRBV5-5 and J is TRBJ2-3, with 11 nucleotides matching TRBD2. The CDR3 consists of 16 residues. The ends lost 2 bases at V and 2 bases at J; junction bases unmatched: 4. In germline, CDR1 is SGHKS, CDR2 YYEKEE (reference sequence). The CDR3 is CASSFGTSGNTDTQYF. CDR3 sequence (DNA): TGTGCCAGCAGCTTCGGGACTAGCGGAAACACAGATACGCAGTATTTT.

The gene calls are TRBV11-2 and TRBJ2-3; TRBD2 matches 7 bases. This CDR3 region has 17 residues. After removal of 7 bases from V and 0 bases from J, the junction contained 13 bases not matched to a gene. The germline V gene has CDR1 SGHAT and CDR2 FQNNGV. CDR3 nucleotide sequence: TGTGCCAGCACCCAATGGGTCGGGGGGACTAGCACAGATACGCAGTATTTT. This translates into CASTQWVGGTSTDTQYF.

This clone was seen a handful of times. This chain connects TRBV4-1 to TRBJ1-3; no reliable D call. CDR3 length: 13 amino acids. Trimming pared 4 bases from V and 0 bases from J, leaving 4 bases between. Germline values: CDR1 MGHRA, CDR2 YSYEKL. This CDR3 is CASSLISGNTIYF. In DNA, the CDR3 is TGCGCCAGCAGCCTCATCTCTGGAAACACCATATATTTT.

In this sample, this clone turned up a few times. The gene calls are TRBV5-1 and TRBJ2-5; 9 bases match TRBD2. With 4 bases clipped from V and 3 bases from J, the junction kept 4 bases outside the gene matches. CDR3 length: 14 amino acids. The germline V gene has CDR1 SGHRS and CDR2 YFSETQ. The CDR3 protein is CASSPGGGEETQYF. Written as DNA, the CDR3 is TGCGCCAGCAGCCCGGGCGGGGGGGAAGAGACCCAGTACTTC.

The chain links TRBV10-3 to TRBJ2-7; 7 nucleotides agree with TRBD1. The CDR3 has 13 residues. After removal of 8 bases from V and 2 bases from J, the junction contained 6 bases not matched to a gene. CDR1 is ENHRY, CDR2 SYGVKD, per germline. CDR3 amino acids: CAIGGQSAYEQYF. CDR3 coding DNA: TGTGCCATCGGGGGACAGTCTGCCTACGAGCAGTACTTC.

The chain uses TRBV19 and TRBJ2-3; TRBD1 aligns across 9 bases. V shed 5 bases and J 3 bases; nucleotides not matched to a gene: 12. The CDR3 spans 17 residues. Germline-derived CDR1 and CDR2 are LNHDA and SQIVND (reference sequence). DNA for the CDR3: TGTGCCAGTAGTGGATATACAGGGGGCCCTAGGACAGATACGCAGTATTTT. Amino acids: CASSGYTGGPRTDTQYF.

V usage is TRBV27 and J usage is TRBJ1-6; possibly TRBD1 for D (5 bases). In germline, CDR1 is MNHEY, CDR2 SMNVEV (reference sequence). There are 17 residues in the CDR3. The V gene lost 3 bases and the J gene lost 0 bases, with 12 bases spanning the gap. Written as DNA, the CDR3 is TGTGCCAGCAGTTTGCTACGGCAGGGCTCCTATAATTCACCCCTCCACTTT. Translating gives CASSLLRQGSYNSPLHF.

V and J are TRBV2 and TRBJ1-1; 10 bases are a match to TRBD1. Trimming removed 6 bases from V and 5 bases from J; junction bases left unmatched: 12. Germline V lookup: CDR1 SNHLY, CDR2 FYNNEI. There are 16 residues in the CDR3. CDR3 DNA sequence: TGTGCCAGCAGCGCCGGGACAGGGGCGATGGGGACTGAAGCTTTCTTT. This sequence encodes CASSAGTGAMGTEAFF.

V is TRBV15 and J is TRBJ2-1; possible D gene TRBD2, 6 bases. V lost 1 base and J 3 bases, leaving 13 bases between the germline ends. There are 16 residues in the CDR3. CDR1 and CDR2 from the germline V gene are LNHNV and YYDKDF (reference sequence). The CDR3: CATSRVGTGDYNEQFF. CDR3 DNA sequence: TGTGCCACCAGCAGAGTAGGAACGGGAGACTACAATGAGCAGTTCTTC.

This clone was seen just once. V gene TRBV7-2 combines with J gene TRBJ2-1, with no clear D. The germline gives CDR1 SGHTA, CDR2 FQGNSA. This CDR3 is 12 amino acids long. The V and J ends lost 1 base and 9 bases respectively, with 7 bases between them. The CDR3 region has the DNA TGTGCCAGCAGCTTAGTGGGCATTGAGCAGTTCTTC. As protein: CASSLVGIEQFF.

The J gene is TRBJ2-5, the V gene TRBV9, with 10 positions matching TRBD1. The CDR3 covers 18 residues. In germline, CDR1 is SGDLS, CDR2 YYNGEE. V shed 3 bases, J shed 1 base, and the junction held 12 bases outside the gene matches. The CDR3 DNA reads as TGTGCCAGCAGCGCACCCCCCGGGACAGGGGCCCGCCAAGAGACCCAGTACTTC. It codes for CASSAPPGTGARQETQYF. The whole variable domain, filled in from reference TRBV9 and TRBJ2-5, reads DSGVTQTPKHLITATGQRVTLRCSPRSGDLSVYWYQQSLDQGLQFLIQYYNGEERAKGNILERFSAQQFPDLHSELNLSSLELGDSALYFCASSAPPGTGARQETQYFGPGTRLLVL.

The gene calls are TRBV28 and TRBJ2-3, with 7 positions matching TRBD1. The CDR3 is 17 amino acids. V gave up 5 bases and J gave up 0 bases; unmatched junction bases: 11. CDR1 is MDHEN and CDR2 is SYDVKM in the germline V gene. DNA for the CDR3: TGTGCCAGCAGTGCCCCGGGACAGAGAACTAGCACAGATACGCAGTATTTT. It encodes CASSAPGQRTSTDTQYF.